The entry below gives a single T cell receptor beta chain sequence along with its context. The antigen it recognizes is unknown. Base-call qualities are not available, and no considerably larger clone is one nucleotide away. These data belong to a study of OX40 agonist ivuxolimab in advanced cancers. With regard to the full study: The costimulatory receptor OX40 (CD134) was targeted by ivuxolimab, a fully human IgG2 agonistic monoclonal antibody. Patients were allowed to have had prior anti-PD-1, anti-PD-L1 or anti-CTLA-4 therapy, and less than 45% of the dose-escalation patients had previously received checkpoint inhibitors. In the dose-escalation cohort, roughly 82% of patients were male, and the mean age was approximately 60 years with a range of about 20 to 80. Intravenous ivuxolimab was administered to patients every 2 weeks at six dose levels: 0.01, 0.1, 0.3, 1.5, 3 and 10 mg/kg. Of the 52 patients in dose escalation, some 19 had hepatocellular carcinoma, about 15 had melanoma, 9 had renal cell carcinoma and 9 had head and neck cancer. The point of sequencing TCRbeta in the periphery was to test whether ivuxolimab changed TCR sequence diversity and drove clonal T-cell expansion. Partial responses were achieved by three dose-escalation patients, of whom one had hepatocellular carcinoma and two had cutaneous melanoma. The paper covers the monotherapy dose-escalation part of the phase I ivuxolimab trial, which included N ≈ 54 patients. Broader findings and caveats from the paper: Partial responders in the 0.1-3.0 mg/kg groups had among the lowest normalized peripheral clonal expansion, especially among CD8+ T cells. After ivuxolimab, expanded clones were on average more numerous among CD8+ T cells than among CD4+ T cells. At doses from 0.1 to 3.0 mg/kg, clonal expansion was seen in both CD4+ and CD8+ blood T cells between baseline and week 6. Antigen specificity was not determined for the clonally expanded peripheral T cells. Low levels of normalized T-cell clonal expansion were also shown by some nonresponding patients.

The trial excluded patients who had a history of autoimmune disease or were on systemic immunosuppression. In every dose cohort, peripheral blood was drawn for TCR sequencing at baseline, cycle 4 day 1, and cycle 7 day 1. Samples came from an open-label, multicenter, first-in-human phase I dose-escalation trial of ivuxolimab. The trial enrolled adults with locally advanced or metastatic head and neck squamous cell, hepatocellular, melanoma or renal cell carcinoma. Before TCR sequencing, CD4+ and CD8+ T cells were separately sorted from peripheral blood. Genomic DNA was isolated from the sorted cells so that the TCRbeta CDR3 region could be sequenced. TCRbeta CDR3 regions were sequenced using the immunoSEQ Assay. TCRdb mirrors the immuneACCESS table, restricted to in-frame sequences. Some clones are absent from its copies; in checked studies, under half trace to an unresolved V gene, and the reason for the others is unknown. Across this sample there are around 57,000 clones, with about 90% seen only once. The top ten constitute 20% to 30% of the sample.

Sequences MNHEY (CDR1) and SVGAGI (CDR2) are obtained from the germline V gene. Inclusive of the bounding cysteine and phenylalanine, the CDR3 is 15 residues long. Of all the DNA, just the CDR3 is kept, 45 bases in frame from base 1. The V and J ends are trimmed by 4 bases and 0 bases, leaving 13 bases between them. Sequencing was performed on CD4+ or CD8+ T cells sorted from blood, taken in a trial of the OX40 agonist ivuxolimab. The chain is assembled from TRBV6-5 and TRBJ2-7; the D segment might be TRBD1 or TRBD2, since each matches 5 bases. The receptor's source is an adult with an advanced solid tumor such as melanoma, head and neck, liver or kidney cancer. The CDR3 region has the sequence CASSFVRGASYEQYF. The nucleotides read TGTGCCAGCAGTTTTGTTAGGGGAGCCTCCTACGAGCAGTACTTC.